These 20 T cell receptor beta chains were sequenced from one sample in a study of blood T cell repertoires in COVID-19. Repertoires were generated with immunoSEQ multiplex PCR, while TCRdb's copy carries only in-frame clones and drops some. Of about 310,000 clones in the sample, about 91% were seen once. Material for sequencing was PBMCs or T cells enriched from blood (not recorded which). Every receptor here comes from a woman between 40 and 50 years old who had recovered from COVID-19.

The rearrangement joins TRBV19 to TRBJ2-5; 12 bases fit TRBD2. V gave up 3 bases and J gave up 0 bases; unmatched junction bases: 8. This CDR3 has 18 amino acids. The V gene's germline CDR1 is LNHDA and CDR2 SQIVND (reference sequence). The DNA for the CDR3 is TGTGCCAGTAGTATCCGTGGCCTAGCGGGAGGGAACCAAGAGACCCAGTACTTC. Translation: CASSIRGLAGGNQETQYF.

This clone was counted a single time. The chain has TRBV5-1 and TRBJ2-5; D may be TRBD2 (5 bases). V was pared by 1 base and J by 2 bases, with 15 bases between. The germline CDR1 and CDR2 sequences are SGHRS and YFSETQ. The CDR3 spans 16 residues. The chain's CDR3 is CASSLLFTGSQETQYF. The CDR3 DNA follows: TGCGCCAGCAGCTTGCTTTTCACGGGGAGTCAAGAGACCCAGTACTTC.

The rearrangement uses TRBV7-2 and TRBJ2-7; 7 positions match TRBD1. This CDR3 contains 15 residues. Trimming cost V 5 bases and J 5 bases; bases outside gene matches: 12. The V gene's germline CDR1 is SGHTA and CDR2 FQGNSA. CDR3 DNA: TGTGCCAGCAGCCAGCGACAGGGACGAGTTAACGAGCAGTACTTC. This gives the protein CASSQRQGRVNEQYF. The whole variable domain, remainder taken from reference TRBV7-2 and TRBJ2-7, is GAGVSQSPSNKVTEKGKDVELRCDPISGHTALYWYRQSLGQGLEFLIYFQGNSAPDKSGLPSDRFSAERTGGSVSTLTIQRTQQEDSAVYLCASSQRQGRVNEQYFGPGTRLTVT.

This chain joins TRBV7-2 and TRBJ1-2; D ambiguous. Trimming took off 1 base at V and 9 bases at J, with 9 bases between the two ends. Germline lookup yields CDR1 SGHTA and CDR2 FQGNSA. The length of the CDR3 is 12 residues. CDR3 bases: TGTGCCAGCAGCTTAGGTCACAGAAGCTACACCTTC. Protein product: CASSLGHRSYTF. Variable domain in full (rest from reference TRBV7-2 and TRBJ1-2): GAGVSQSPSNKVTEKGKDVELRCDPISGHTALYWYRQSLGQGLEFLIYFQGNSAPDKSGLPSDRFSAERTGGSVSTLTIQRTQQEDSAVYLCASSLGHRSYTFGSGTRLTVV.

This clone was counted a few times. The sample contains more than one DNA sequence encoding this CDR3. The CDR3 sequence: CSVASGGARETQYF. CDR3 DNA sequence: TGCAGCGTAGCTAGCGGGGGGGCACGAGAGACCCAGTACTTC. V is TRBV29-1 and J is TRBJ2-5; 12 nucleotides line up with TRBD2. This CDR3 has 14 residues. Germline CDR1 is SQVTM and CDR2 is ANQGSEA. Germline trimming cut 6 bases from V and 4 bases from J; bases unmatched to any gene: 6. Based on the CDR3 plus reference TRBV29-1 and TRBJ2-5, the full variable domain is SAVISQKPSRDICQRGTSLTIQCQVDSQVTMMFWYRQQPGQSLTLIATANQGSEATYESGFVIDKFPISRPNLTFSTLTVSNMSPEDSSIYLCSVASGGARETQYFGPGTRLLVL.

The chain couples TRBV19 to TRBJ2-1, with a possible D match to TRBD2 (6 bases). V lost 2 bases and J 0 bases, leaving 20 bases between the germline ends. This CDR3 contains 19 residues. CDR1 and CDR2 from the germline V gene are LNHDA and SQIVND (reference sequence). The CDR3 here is CASSIRPAGPFISYNEQFF. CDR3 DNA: TGTGCCAGTAGTATACGGCCCGCGGGGCCTTTTATCTCCTACAATGAGCAGTTCTTC.

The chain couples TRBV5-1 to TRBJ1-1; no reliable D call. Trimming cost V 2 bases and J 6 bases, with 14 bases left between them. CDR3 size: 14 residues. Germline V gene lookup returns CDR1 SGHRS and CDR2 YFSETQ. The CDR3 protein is CASSFGSGEPEAFF. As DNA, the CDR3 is TGCGCCAGCAGCTTTGGGTCGGGAGAGCCTGAAGCTTTCTTT.

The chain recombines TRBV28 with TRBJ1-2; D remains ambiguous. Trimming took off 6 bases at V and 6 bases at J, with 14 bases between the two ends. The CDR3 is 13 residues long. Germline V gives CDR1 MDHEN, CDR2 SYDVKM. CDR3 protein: CASRRDMTDGYTF. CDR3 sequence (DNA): TGTGCCAGCAGACGTGACATGACGGATGGCTACACCTTC.

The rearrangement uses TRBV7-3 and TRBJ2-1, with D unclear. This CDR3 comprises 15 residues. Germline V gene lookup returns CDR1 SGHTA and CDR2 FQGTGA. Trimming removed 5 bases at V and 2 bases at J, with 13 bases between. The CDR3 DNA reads TGTGCCAGCAGCCTCTACGGAGCAACCTACAATGAGCAGTTCTTC. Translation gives CASSLYGATYNEQFF.

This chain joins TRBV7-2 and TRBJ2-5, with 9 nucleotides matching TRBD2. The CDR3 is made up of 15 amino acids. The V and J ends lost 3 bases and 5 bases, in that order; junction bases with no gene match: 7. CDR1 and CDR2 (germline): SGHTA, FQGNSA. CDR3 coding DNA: TGTGCCAGCAGCTTCCCGGCGGGGGGGCGGGAGACCCAGTACTTC. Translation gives CASSFPAGGRETQYF.

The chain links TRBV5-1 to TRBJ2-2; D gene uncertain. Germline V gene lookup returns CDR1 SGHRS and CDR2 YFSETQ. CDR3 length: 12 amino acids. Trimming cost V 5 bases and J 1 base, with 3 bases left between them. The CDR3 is CASRQNTGELFF. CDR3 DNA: TGCGCCAGCAGACAGAACACCGGGGAGCTGTTTTTT.

The CDR3 DNA reads TGTGCCAGTAGTATTCAGACTACTCCTCCTGATCGCGAGCAGTACTTC. It translates to CASSIQTTPPDREQYF. This chain links TRBV19 with TRBJ2-7; the D gene is possibly TRBD2 (5 bases). Looked up from germline, CDR1 is LNHDA and CDR2 is SQIVND (reference sequence). The V and J ends lost 3 bases and 6 bases respectively, with 21 bases between them. The length of the CDR3 is 16 residues.

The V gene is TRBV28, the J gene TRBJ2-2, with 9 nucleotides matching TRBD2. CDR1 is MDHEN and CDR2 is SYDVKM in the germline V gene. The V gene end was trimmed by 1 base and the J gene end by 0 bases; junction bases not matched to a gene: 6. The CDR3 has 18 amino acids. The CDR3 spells CASSLSSSGGPNTGELFF. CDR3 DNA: TGTGCCAGCAGTTTATCCTCAAGCGGGGGGCCGAACACCGGGGAGCTGTTTTTT.

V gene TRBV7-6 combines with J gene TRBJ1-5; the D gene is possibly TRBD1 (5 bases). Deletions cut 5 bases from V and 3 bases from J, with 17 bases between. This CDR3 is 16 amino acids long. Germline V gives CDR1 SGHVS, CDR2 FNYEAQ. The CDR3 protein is CASSQNGGHANQPQHF. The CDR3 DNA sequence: TGTGCCAGCAGCCAAAACGGGGGTCACGCCAATCAGCCCCAGCATTTT. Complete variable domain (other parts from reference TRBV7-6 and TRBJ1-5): GAGVSQSPRYKVTKRGQDVALRCDPISGHVSLYWYRQALGQGPEFLTYFNYEAQQDKSGLPNDRFSAERPEGSISTLTIQRTEQRDSAMYRCASSQNGGHANQPQHFGDGTRLSIL.

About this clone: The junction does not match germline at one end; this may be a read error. CDR3 residues: CSASIDTSRGVSHF. The CDR3 DNA reads as TGCAGTGCTAGTATAGACACCTCGCGGGGGGTAAGCCACTTC. The chain links TRBV20-1 to TRBJ2-7, with TRBD2 matching 8 bases. Per germline, CDR1 DFQATT and CDR2 SNEGSKA (reference sequence). The CDR3 runs 14 residues.

CDR3 in amino acids: CATSRGTSGGGQETQYF. CDR3 nucleotides: TGTGCCACCAGCAGAGGGACTAGCGGGGGGGGGCAAGAGACCCAGTACTTC. The chain has TRBV15 and TRBJ2-5, with 15 bases matching TRBD2. The CDR3 covers 17 residues. The germline V gene encodes CDR1 LNHNV and CDR2 YYDKDF (reference sequence). Losses at the gene ends were 1 base for V and 2 bases for J; bases not matched to a gene: 2.

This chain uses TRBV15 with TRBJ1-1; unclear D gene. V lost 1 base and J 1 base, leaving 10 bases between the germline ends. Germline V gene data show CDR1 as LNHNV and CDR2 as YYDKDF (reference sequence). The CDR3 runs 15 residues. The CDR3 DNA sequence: TGTGCCACCAGCAGAGGTAAACTTTCGAACACTGAAGCTTTCTTT. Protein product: CATSRGKLSNTEAFF.

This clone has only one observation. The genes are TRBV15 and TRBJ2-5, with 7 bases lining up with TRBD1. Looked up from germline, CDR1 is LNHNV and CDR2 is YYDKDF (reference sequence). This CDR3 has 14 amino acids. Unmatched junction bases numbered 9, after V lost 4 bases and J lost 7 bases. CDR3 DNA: TGTGCCACCAGCACTGGACAGGAAGCTTGGACCCAGTACTTC. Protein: CATSTGQEAWTQYF.

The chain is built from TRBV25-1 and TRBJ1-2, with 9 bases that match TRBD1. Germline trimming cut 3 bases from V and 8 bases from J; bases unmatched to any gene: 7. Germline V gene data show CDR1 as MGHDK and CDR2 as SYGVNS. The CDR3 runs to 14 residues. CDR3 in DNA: TGTGCCAGCAGTGATCCCGGGACAGGGCGCGGCTACACCTTC. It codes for CASSDPGTGRGYTF.

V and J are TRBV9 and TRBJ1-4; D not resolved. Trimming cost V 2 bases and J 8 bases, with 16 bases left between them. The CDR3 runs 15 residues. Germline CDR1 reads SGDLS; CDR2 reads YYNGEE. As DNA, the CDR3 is TGTGCCAGCAGCGTGGCGGCGGCCGCCGGGGAAAAACTGTTTTTT. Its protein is CASSVAAAAGEKLFF.